This entry lists 13 T cell receptor beta chains sequenced from one sample in a study of T cell responses to AZD1222 COVID-19 vaccine. Libraries were prepared by immunoSEQ multiplex PCR; TCRdb keeps only in-frame clonotypes and omits some of them. The data contain hundreds of thousands of clones, about 92% of them singletons. This specimen was peripheral blood, taken on day 0 of MenACWY control vaccination. The receptors here all came from an adult in good health.

This chain connects TRBV19 to TRBJ1-2; D perhaps matches TRBD1 (6 bases). Per the germline V gene, CDR1 is LNHDA and CDR2 is SQIVND (reference sequence). Trimming removed 10 bases at V and 2 bases at J, with 11 bases between. The CDR3 contains 12 residues. The CDR3 sequence: CATNDRNYGYTF. The CDR3 DNA is TGTGCCACTAATGACAGGAACTATGGCTACACCTTC. Full variable domain (missing parts from reference TRBV19 and TRBJ1-2): DGGITQSPKYLFRKEGQNVTLSCEQNLNHDAMYWYRQDPGQGLRLIYYSQIVNDFQKGDIAEGYSVSREKKESFPLTVTSAQKNPTAFYLCATNDRNYGYTFGSGTRLTVV.

This clone has a single count. The gene calls are TRBV30 and TRBJ2-7, with TRBD1 matching 8 bases. Germline assignment: CDR1 GTSNPN and CDR2 SVGIG (reference sequence). This CDR3 contains 12 residues. The trim removed 5 bases at V and 3 bases at J, leaving 3 bases unmatched. The CDR3 loop reads CAWAGTGYEQYF. CDR3 nucleotide sequence: TGTGCCTGGGCCGGGACAGGCTACGAGCAGTACTTC.

This clone occurred once. The chain joins TRBV30 to TRBJ1-2; 7 bases are a match to TRBD1. V trimming: 3 bases; J trimming: 4 bases; junction bases outside the gene matches: 5. This CDR3 spans 13 amino acids. Germline V gives CDR1 GTSNPN, CDR2 SVGIG (reference sequence). Written as DNA, the CDR3 is TGTGCCTGGAGGAGACAGGGAAGCTATGGCTACACCTTC. Translating gives CAWRRQGSYGYTF.

The chain carries TRBV7-8 and TRBJ2-7; D is possibly TRBD1 or TRBD2 (6 bases each). V shed 3 bases and J shed 3 bases, with 9 bases lying between them. Germline-derived CDR1 and CDR2 are SGHVS and FQNEAQ. The CDR3 consists of 13 residues. As DNA, the CDR3 is TGTGCCAGCAGCTTGGGGGGCGGCTACGAGCAGTACTTC. Translated: CASSLGGGYEQYF.

V and J are TRBV29-1 and TRBJ1-1; no clear D. Trimming cost V 6 bases and J 0 bases, with 11 bases left between them. In germline, CDR1 is SQVTM, CDR2 ANQGSEA. The CDR3 covers 13 residues. CDR3 DNA sequence: TGCAGCGTCGCTATTAGGTTGAACACTGAAGCTTTCTTT. It encodes CSVAIRLNTEAFF.

The rearrangement joins TRBV5-8 to TRBJ1-6; TRBD1 might be the D (6 bases). Trimming removed 3 bases from V and 7 bases from J, with 20 bases in between. This CDR3 has 17 amino acids. CDR1 is SGHTS and CDR2 is YDEGEE in the germline V gene. The CDR3 loop reads CASSWGWGRTRNSPLHF. CDR3 DNA sequence: TGTGCCAGCAGCTGGGGGTGGGGGCGCACGAGAAATTCACCCCTCCACTTT.

V is TRBV29-1 and J is TRBJ1-1; 7 nucleotides agree with TRBD1. Germline V CDR1 and CDR2: SQVTM, ANQGSEA. The CDR3 contains 12 residues. V was clipped by 4 bases and J by 7 bases; unmatched bases: 6. CDR3 in DNA: TGCAGCGTTGGACAGGGTCTTGGTGAAGCTTTCTTT. It is translated as CSVGQGLGEAFF. Variable domain in full (rest from reference TRBV29-1 and TRBJ1-1): SAVISQKPSRDICQRGTSLTIQCQVDSQVTMMFWYRQQPGQSLTLIATANQGSEATYESGFVIDKFPISRPNLTFSTLTVSNMSPEDSSIYLCSVGQGLGEAFFGQGTRLTVV.

The J gene is TRBJ2-1, the V gene TRBV20-1, with D uncertain. Trimming removed 5 bases from V and 10 bases from J, with 9 bases in between. Per germline, CDR1 DFQATT and CDR2 SNEGSKA (reference sequence). This CDR3 spans 10 amino acids. CDR3: CSAEDEEQFF. The DNA for the CDR3 is TGCAGTGCTGAAGACGAGGAGCAGTTCTTC.

V usage is TRBV19 and J usage is TRBJ2-7, with 10 bases matching TRBD2. The CDR3 sequence is 16 residues long. The junction had 5 bases not matched to a gene; V was cut back by 3 bases and J by 0 bases. The germline V gene has CDR1 LNHDA and CDR2 SQIVND (reference sequence). This CDR3 reads CASSIVSGGSSYEQYF. The CDR3 region has the DNA TGTGCCAGTAGTATCGTTAGCGGGGGGAGCTCCTACGAGCAGTACTTC. Full variable domain (remainder filled in from reference TRBV19 and TRBJ2-7): DGGITQSPKYLFRKEGQNVTLSCEQNLNHDAMYWYRQDPGQGLRLIYYSQIVNDFQKGDIAEGYSVSREKKESFPLTVTSAQKNPTAFYLCASSIVSGGSSYEQYFGPGTRLTVT.

This clone was picked up a small number of times. V usage is TRBV6-6 and J usage is TRBJ1-6, with D uncertain. Trimming removed 6 bases at V and 7 bases at J, with 16 bases between. The germline V gene has CDR1 MNHNY and CDR2 SVGAGI (reference sequence). This CDR3 spans 15 amino acids. The CDR3 reads CASRPDNSRNSPLHF. As DNA, the CDR3 is TGTGCCAGCAGGCCAGACAATTCGCGGAATTCACCCCTCCACTTT.

The V gene is TRBV28, the J gene TRBJ1-1; the match to TRBD1 covers 7 bases. CDR3 size: 14 residues. J gave up 7 bases and V 0 bases, and 5 bases lay outside the gene matches. In germline, CDR1 is MDHEN, CDR2 SYDVKM. CDR3 residues: CASSLWGQGVEAFF. As DNA, the CDR3 is TGTGCCAGCAGTTTATGGGGTCAGGGGGTTGAAGCTTTCTTT. The whole variable domain, filled in from reference TRBV28 and TRBJ1-1, reads DVKVTQSSRYLVKRTGEKVFLECVQDMDHENMFWYRQDPGLGLRLIYFSYDVKMKEKGDIPEGYSVSREKKERFSLILESASTNQTSMYLCASSLWGQGVEAFFGQGTRLTVV.

This chain uses TRBV15 with TRBJ1-6, with TRBD1 as a possible D gene (6 bases). The length of the CDR3 is 15 residues. V was shortened by 4 bases and J by 5 bases, with 12 bases between the two germline ends. Germline V gives CDR1 LNHNV, CDR2 YYDKDF (reference sequence). CDR3 sequence: CATSTGQRHNSPLHF. The CDR3 region has the DNA TGTGCCACCAGCACAGGACAGAGACATAATTCACCCCTCCACTTT. Together with reference TRBV15 and TRBJ1-6, the CDR3 gives the full variable domain: DAMVIQNPRYQVTQFGKPVTLSCSQTLNHNVMYWYQQKSSQAPKLLFHYYDKDFNNEADTPDNFQSRRPNTSFCFLDIRSPGLGDTAMYLCATSTGQRHNSPLHFGNGTRLTVT.

J is TRBJ1-2 and V is TRBV7-8; 8 nucleotides align to TRBD1. The germline V gene encodes CDR1 SGHVS and CDR2 FQNEAQ. J was trimmed by 3 bases and V by 3 bases; bases with no gene match: 3. CDR3 length: 14 amino acids. CDR3 bases: TGTGCCAGCAGCTTGGTGACAGGGGACTATGGCTACACCTTC. Its translation: CASSLVTGDYGYTF.